This T cell receptor beta chain stems from a study of OX40 agonist ivuxolimab in advanced cancers. Sequenced by immunoSEQ multiplex PCR; TCRdb stores in-frame clones only, minus some. Here the sample spans under 35,000 clones, about 81% being singletons. Trimming took 0 bases from V and 2 from J, leaving 10 bases between them. Germline V CDR1 and CDR2: ENHRY, SYGVKD. CDR3 size: 15 residues. The chain recombines TRBV10-3 with TRBJ2-5; a weak D match, TRBD1 (5 bases). The sequencing used CD4+ or CD8+ T cells sorted from blood, collected in a trial of the OX40 agonist ivuxolimab. The receptor comes from an adult with an advanced solid tumor such as melanoma, head and neck, liver or kidney cancer. As DNA, the CDR3 is TGTGCCATCAGTGAGTCGCGGACACTTCAAGAGACCCAGTACTTC. Translated: CAISESRTLQETQYF.